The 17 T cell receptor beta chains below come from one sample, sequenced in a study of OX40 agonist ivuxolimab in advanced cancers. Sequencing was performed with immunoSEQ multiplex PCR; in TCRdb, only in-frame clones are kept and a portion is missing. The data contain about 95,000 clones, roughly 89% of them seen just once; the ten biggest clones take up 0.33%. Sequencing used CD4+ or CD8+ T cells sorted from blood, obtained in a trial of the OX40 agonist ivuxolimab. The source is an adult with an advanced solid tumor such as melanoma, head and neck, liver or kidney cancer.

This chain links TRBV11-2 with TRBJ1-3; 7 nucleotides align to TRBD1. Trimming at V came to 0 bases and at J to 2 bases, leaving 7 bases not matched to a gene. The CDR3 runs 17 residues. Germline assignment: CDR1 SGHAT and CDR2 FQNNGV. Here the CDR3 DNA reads TGTGCCAGCAGCTTAGAGGGTTACACAGGGGCTGGAAACACCATATATTTT. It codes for CASSLEGYTGAGNTIYF.

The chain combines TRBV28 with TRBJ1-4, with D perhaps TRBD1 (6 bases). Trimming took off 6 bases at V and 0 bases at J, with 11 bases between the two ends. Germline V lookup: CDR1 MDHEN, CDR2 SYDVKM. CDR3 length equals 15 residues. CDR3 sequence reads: CASRGDIATNEKLFF. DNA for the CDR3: TGTGCCAGCAGGGGGGACATAGCAACTAATGAAAAACTGTTTTTT.

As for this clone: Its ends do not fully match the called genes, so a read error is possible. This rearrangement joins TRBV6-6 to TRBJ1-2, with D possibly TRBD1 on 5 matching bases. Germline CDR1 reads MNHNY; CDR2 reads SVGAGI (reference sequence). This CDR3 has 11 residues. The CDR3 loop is CASSYRTFHFF. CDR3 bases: TGTGCCAGCAGTTACAGGACATTCCACTTCTTC.

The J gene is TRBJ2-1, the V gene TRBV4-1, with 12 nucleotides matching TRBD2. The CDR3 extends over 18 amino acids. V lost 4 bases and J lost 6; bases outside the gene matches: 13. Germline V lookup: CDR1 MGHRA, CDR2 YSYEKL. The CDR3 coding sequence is TGCGCCAGCAGCCTCCAGGAGCTAGCGGGAGGGCCGGGCAATGAGCAGTTCTTC. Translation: CASSLQELAGGPGNEQFF.

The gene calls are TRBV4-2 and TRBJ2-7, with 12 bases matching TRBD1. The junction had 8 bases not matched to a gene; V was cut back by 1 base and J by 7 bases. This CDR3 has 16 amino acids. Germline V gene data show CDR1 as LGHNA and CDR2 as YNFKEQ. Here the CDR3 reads CASSQVPGQGAEEQYF. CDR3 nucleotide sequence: TGTGCCAGCAGCCAAGTACCGGGACAGGGGGCGGAGGAGCAGTACTTC.

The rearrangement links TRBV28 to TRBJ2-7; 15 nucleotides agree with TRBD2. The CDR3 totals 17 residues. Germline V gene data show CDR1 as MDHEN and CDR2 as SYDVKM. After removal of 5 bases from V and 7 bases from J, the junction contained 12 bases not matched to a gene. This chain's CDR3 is CASSLGLAGGPAYEQYF. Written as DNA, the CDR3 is TGTGCCAGCAGTCTCGGACTAGCGGGAGGGCCGGCGTATGAGCAGTACTTC.

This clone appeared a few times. In DNA, the CDR3 is TGTGCCAGCAGCTTAAACCGGGGCCGAGGCTACACCTTC. Translating it yields CASSLNRGRGYTF. The chain recombines TRBV7-3 with TRBJ1-2, with a weak D call TRBD1 (5 bases). CDR3 length: 13 residues. CDR1 and CDR2 from the germline V gene are SGHTA and FQGTGA. V lost 1 base to trimming and J lost 8 bases, with 11 bases between them. Filled out from reference TRBV7-3 and TRBJ1-2, the complete variable domain reads GAGVSQTPSNKVTEKGKYVELRCDPISGHTALYWYRQSLGQGPEFLIYFQGTGAADDSGLPNDRFFAVRPEGSVSTLKIQRTERGDSAVYLCASSLNRGRGYTFGSGTRLTVV.

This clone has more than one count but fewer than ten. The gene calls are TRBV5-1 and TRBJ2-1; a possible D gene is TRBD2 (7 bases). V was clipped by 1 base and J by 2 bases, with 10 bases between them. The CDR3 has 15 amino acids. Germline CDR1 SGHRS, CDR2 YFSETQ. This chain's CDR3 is CASSLTGRAYNEQFF. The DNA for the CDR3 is TGCGCCAGCAGCTTGACAGGGAGGGCCTACAATGAGCAGTTCTTC.

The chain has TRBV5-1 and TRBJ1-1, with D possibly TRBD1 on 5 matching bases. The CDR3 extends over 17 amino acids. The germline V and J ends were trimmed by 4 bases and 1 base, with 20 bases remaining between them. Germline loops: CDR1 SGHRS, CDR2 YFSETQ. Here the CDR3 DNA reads TGCGCCAGCAGCCCCTGGGGGGAATCCTTGGGGAACACTGAAGCTTTCTTT. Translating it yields CASSPWGESLGNTEAFF.

The CDR3 DNA reads as TGTGCCAGCAGTGAAAGGTCTAACACCGGGGAGCTGTTTTTT. Amino acids: CASSERSNTGELFF. The J gene is TRBJ2-2, the V gene TRBV2, with D uncertain. Germline CDR1 reads SNHLY; CDR2 reads FYNNEI. The length of the CDR3 is 14 residues. V was trimmed by 2 bases and J by 2 bases, leaving 6 bases between them.

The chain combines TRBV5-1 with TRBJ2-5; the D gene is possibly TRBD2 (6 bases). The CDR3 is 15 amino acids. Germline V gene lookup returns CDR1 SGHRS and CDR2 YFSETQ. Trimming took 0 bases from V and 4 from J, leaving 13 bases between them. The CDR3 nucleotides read TGCGCCAGCAGCTTGGTGGCGGTGGAGGGAGAGACCCAGTACTTC. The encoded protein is CASSLVAVEGETQYF. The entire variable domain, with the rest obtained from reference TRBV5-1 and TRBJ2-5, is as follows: KAGVTQTPRYLIKTRGQQVTLSCSPISGHRSVSWYQQTPGQGLQFLFEYFSETQRNKGNFPGRFSGRQFSNSRSEMNVSTLELGDSALYLCASSLVAVEGETQYFGPGTRLLVL.

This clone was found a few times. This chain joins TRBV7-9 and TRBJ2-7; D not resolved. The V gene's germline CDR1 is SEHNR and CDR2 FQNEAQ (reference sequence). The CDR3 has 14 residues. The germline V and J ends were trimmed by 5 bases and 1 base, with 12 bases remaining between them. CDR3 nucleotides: TGTGCCAGCAGCCTCGCCGTTCGGTCCTACGAGCAGTACTTC. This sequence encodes CASSLAVRSYEQYF. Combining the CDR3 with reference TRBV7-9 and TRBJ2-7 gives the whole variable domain DTGVSQNPRHKITKRGQNVTFRCDPISEHNRLYWYRQTLGQGPEFLTYFQNEAQLEKSRLLSDRFSAERPKGSFSTLEIQRTEQGDSAMYLCASSLAVRSYEQYFGPGTRLTVT.

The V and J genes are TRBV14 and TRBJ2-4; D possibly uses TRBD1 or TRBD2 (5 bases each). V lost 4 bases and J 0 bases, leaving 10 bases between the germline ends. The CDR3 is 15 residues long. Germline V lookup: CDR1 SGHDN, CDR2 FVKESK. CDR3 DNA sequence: TGTGCCAGCAGCCCGCTCGGGACAGCCAAAAACATTCAGTACTTC. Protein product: CASSPLGTAKNIQYF.

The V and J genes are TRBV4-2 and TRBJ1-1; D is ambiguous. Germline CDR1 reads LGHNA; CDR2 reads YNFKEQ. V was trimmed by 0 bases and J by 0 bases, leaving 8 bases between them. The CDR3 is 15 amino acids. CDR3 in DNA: TGTGCCAGCAGCCAAGAGATGGGGATGAACACTGAAGCTTTCTTT. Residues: CASSQEMGMNTEAFF.

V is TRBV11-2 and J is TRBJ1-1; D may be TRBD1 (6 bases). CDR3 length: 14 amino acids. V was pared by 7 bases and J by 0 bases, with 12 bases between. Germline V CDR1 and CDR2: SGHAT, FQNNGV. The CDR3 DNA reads TGTGCCAGCAAAATAGGACAGCTGAACACTGAAGCTTTCTTT. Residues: CASKIGQLNTEAFF.

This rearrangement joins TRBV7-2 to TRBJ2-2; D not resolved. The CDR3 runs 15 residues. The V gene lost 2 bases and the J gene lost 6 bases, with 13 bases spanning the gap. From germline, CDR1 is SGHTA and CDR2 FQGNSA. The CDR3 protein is CASSLYVGKSGELFF. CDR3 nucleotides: TGTGCCAGCAGCTTATACGTAGGGAAATCCGGGGAGCTGTTTTTT.

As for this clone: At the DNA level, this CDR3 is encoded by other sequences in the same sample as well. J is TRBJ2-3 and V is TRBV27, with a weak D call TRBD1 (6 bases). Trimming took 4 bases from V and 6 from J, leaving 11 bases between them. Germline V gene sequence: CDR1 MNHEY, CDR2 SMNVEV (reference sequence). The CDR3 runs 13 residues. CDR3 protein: CASSSSRGDTQYF. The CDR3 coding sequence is TGTGCCAGCAGTTCCTCCAGGGGCGATACGCAGTATTTT.